The 9 T cell receptor beta chains reported below all come from one sample, sequenced in a study of blood T cell repertoires in COVID-19. Libraries were prepared by immunoSEQ multiplex PCR; TCRdb keeps only in-frame clonotypes and omits some of them. The sample gives roughly 100,000 clones, 75% to 90% of which show up once; approximately 12% is in the top ten. Sequencing was done on a sample of peripheral blood. These receptors all come from a human donor in a cohort sampled during active or convalescent COVID-19.

This chain links TRBV6-5 with TRBJ1-2, with a tentative D call TRBD1 (5 bases). The CDR3 runs 12 residues. CDR1 and CDR2 from the germline V gene are MNHEY and SVGAGI. The V end lost 7 bases, the J end lost 9 bases, and 15 bases lay between the germline ends. The CDR3 coding sequence is TGTGCCAGCACCAGGGTTCGAGTGAGCTACACCTTC. It specifies CASTRVRVSYTF.

The rearrangement joins TRBV12-3 or TRBV12-4 to TRBJ1-1; no definite D call. V lost 6 bases, J lost 1 base, and 9 bases lay in between. The CDR3 extends over 13 amino acids. The CDR3 region is CASRLQANTEAFF. As DNA, the CDR3 is TGTGCCAGCAGACTCCAGGCGAACACTGAAGCTTTCTTT.

This chain links TRBV24-1 with TRBJ2-3, with 8 bases that match TRBD2. V shed 3 bases and J 4 bases; nucleotides not matched to a gene: 14. Germline V lookup: CDR1 KGHDR, CDR2 SFDVKD. This CDR3 region has 18 residues. CDR3 protein: CATSDPLLPSGRADTQYF. The CDR3 coding sequence is TGTGCCACCAGTGATCCTCTTTTGCCTAGCGGGCGGGCAGATACGCAGTATTTT.

The chain uses TRBV10-3 and TRBJ1-3; no clear D. From germline, CDR1 is ENHRY and CDR2 SYGVKD. Trimming removed 10 bases at V and 1 base at J, with 17 bases between. The CDR3 extends over 15 amino acids. The CDR3 here is CASSAAPGSGNTIYF. CDR3 DNA sequence: TGTGCCAGCTCCGCTGCCCCGGGTTCTGGAAACACCATATATTTT.

The chain employs TRBV7-3 and TRBJ1-2; D possibly corresponds to TRBD1 (5 bases). Germline V gene sequence: CDR1 SGHTA, CDR2 FQGTGA. This CDR3 is built from 14 residues. The V end lost 2 bases, the J end lost 8 bases, and 15 bases lay between the germline ends. The CDR3 DNA reads TGTGCCAGCAGCTTATATGCAGGGTTTGAGGGCTACACCTTC. As protein: CASSLYAGFEGYTF. The full variable domain, in which reference TRBV7-3 and TRBJ1-2 provide the parts outside the CDR3, is GAGVSQTPSNKVTEKGKYVELRCDPISGHTALYWYRQSLGQGPEFLIYFQGTGAADDSGLPNDRFFAVRPEGSVSTLKIQRTERGDSAVYLCASSLYAGFEGYTFGSGTRLTVV.

V usage is TRBV10-3 and J usage is TRBJ1-2, with D possibly matching TRBD1 (5 bases). From germline, CDR1 is ENHRY and CDR2 SYGVKD. Trimming cost V 11 bases and J 5 bases, with 21 bases left between them. The CDR3 has 14 amino acids. CDR3 DNA sequence: TGTGCCCCGGGCCCGACAGACCTAGGGTATGGCTACACCTTC. Translating gives CAPGPTDLGYGYTF.

V and J are TRBV12-3 or TRBV12-4 and TRBJ2-1; possibly TRBD1 for D (5 bases). The CDR3 has 13 residues. V lost 5 bases, J lost 4 bases, and 9 bases lay in between. The CDR3 bases are TGTGCCAGCAGTCCGGACACGTACAATGAGCAGTTCTTC. Translating gives CASSPDTYNEQFF.

The chain employs TRBV3-1 (or the pseudogene TRBV3-2) and TRBJ1-2; a weak D match, TRBD1 (5 bases). V lost 1 base and J 4 bases, leaving 16 bases between the germline ends. CDR3 length: 16 amino acids. CDR1 is LGHDT, CDR2 YNNKEL, per germline (reference sequence). CDR3 sequence: CASSQAGFPGAYGYTF. In DNA form, the CDR3 reads TGTGCCAGCAGCCAAGCCGGGTTCCCTGGGGCCTATGGCTACACCTTC.

This clone was counted only a few times. This sequence joins TRBV20-1 and TRBJ2-7; possibly TRBD1 for D (5 bases). Germline V lookup: CDR1 DFQATT, CDR2 SNEGSKA (reference sequence). Trimming stripped 6 bases from V and 2 bases from J, with 8 bases between. The CDR3 length is 11 residues. The CDR3 DNA follows: TGCAGTGCCAGGACAACCTACGAGCAGTACTTC. This gives the protein CSARTTYEQYF.